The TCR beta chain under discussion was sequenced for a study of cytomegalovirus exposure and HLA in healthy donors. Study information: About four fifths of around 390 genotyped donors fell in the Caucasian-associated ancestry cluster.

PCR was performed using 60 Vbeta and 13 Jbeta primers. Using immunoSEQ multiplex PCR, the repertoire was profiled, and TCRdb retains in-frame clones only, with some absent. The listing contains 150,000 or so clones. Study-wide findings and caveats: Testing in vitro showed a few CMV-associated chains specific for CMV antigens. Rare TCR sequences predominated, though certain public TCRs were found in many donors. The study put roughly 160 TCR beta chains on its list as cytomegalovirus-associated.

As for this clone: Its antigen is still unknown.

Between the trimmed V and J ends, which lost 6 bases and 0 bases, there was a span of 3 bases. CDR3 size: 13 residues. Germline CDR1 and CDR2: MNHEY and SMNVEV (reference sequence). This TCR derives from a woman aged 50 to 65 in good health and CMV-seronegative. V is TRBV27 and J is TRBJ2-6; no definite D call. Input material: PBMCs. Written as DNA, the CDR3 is TGTGCCAGCAGCCGCTCTGGGGCCAACGTCCTGACTTTC. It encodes CASSRSGANVLTF.